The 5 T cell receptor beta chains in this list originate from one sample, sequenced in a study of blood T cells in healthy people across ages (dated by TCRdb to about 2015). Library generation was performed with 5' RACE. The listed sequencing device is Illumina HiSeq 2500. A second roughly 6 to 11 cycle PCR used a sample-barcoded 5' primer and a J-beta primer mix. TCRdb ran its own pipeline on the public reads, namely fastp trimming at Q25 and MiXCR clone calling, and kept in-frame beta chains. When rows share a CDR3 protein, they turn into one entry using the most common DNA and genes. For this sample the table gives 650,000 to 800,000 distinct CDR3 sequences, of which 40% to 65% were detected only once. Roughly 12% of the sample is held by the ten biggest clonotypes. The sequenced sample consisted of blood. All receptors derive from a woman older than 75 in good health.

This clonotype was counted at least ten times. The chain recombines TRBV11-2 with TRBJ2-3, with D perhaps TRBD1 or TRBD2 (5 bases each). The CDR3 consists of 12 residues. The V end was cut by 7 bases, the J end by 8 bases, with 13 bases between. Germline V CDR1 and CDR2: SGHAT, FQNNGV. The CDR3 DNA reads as TGTGCCAGCACCGACCTCGGGACTACGCAGTATTTT. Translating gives CASTDLGTTQYF. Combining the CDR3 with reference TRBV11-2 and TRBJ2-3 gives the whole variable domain EAGVAQSPRYKIIEKRQSVAFWCNPISGHATLYWYQQILGQGPKLLIQFQNNGVVDDSQLPKDRFSAERLKGVDSTLKIQPAKLEDSAVYLCASTDLGTTQYFGPGTRLTVL.

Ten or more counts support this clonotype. For the CDR3, the DNA is TGTGCCAGCAGTGTATCTGAGGGGGTAGGGGAGACCCAGTACTTC. Amino acids: CASSVSEGVGETQYF. The chain links TRBV2 to TRBJ2-5, with D maybe TRBD1 (6 bases). This CDR3 is 15 amino acids long. Germline CDR1 reads SNHLY; CDR2 reads FYNNEI. Trimming shortened V by 4 bases and J by 5 bases, and 17 bases separated the two germline ends.

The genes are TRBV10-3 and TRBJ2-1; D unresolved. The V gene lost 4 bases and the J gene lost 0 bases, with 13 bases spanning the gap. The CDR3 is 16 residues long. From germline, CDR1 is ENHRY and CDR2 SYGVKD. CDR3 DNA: TGTGCCATCAGTGGGCTCGGGCCAATCTCCTACAATGAGCAGTTCTTC. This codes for CAISGLGPISYNEQFF.

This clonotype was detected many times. CDR3 amino acids: CASALWADPGELFF. CDR3 sequence (DNA): TGTGCCAGCGCGTTATGGGCAGACCCGGGGGAGCTGTTTTTT. The chain recombines TRBV6-5 with TRBJ2-2; D remains unclear. V dropped 8 bases and J dropped 8 bases, with 18 bases sitting between them. This CDR3 has 14 residues. Germline CDR1 is MNHEY and CDR2 is SVGAGI.

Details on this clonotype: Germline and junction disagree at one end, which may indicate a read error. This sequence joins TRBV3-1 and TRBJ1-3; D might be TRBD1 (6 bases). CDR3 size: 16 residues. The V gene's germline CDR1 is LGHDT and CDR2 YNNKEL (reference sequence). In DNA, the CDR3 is TGTGCCAGCAGCCAAGATCTCAGGGGAGGTGGAAACGCCATATATTTT. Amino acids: CASSQDLRGGGNAIYF.